The clone carrying this T cell receptor beta chain has just a few counts. Its specificity is not known. In TCRdb, the RT-PCR reads were re-called with MiXCR into one record per CDR3 protein. The sample has about 180,000 distinct CDR3 sequences; roughly 8.7% are singletons. This sample was included in a study of response to subunit inactivated influenza vaccine. Overall study findings and caveats: Every seasonal influenza vaccination brings in few new T cells, the authors suggested.

The CDR3 consists of 15 residues. The V gene's germline CDR1 is GTSNPN and CDR2 SVGIG (reference sequence). V was cut by 4 bases and J by 5 bases, with 15 bases left in between. The chain is built from TRBV30 and TRBJ1-6; D is unresolved. Sequenced here: non-naive T cells sorted from PBMCs, sampled on the day of vaccination. The clonotype comes from a man in his fifties or sixties who received an inactivated influenza vaccine. The CDR3 sequence: CAWIRKALNNSPLHF. The CDR3 bases are TGTGCCTGGATTCGGAAAGCCCTTAATAATTCACCCCTCCACTTT.